This entry lists 27 T cell receptor beta chains sequenced from one sample in a study of cytomegalovirus exposure and HLA in healthy donors. This PCR relied on a set of 60 Vbeta primers and 13 Jbeta primers. Assay: immunoSEQ multiplex PCR; the TCRdb copy retains only in-frame clones and omits some. The repertoire has some 130,000 clones, roughly 70% of them found once; the top ten carry roughly 7.3%. Input material: PBMCs. Source of these receptors: a man aged 25 to 40 in good health and CMV-seronegative.

The chain recombines TRBV2 with TRBJ2-5; 7 bases match TRBD2. There are 13 residues in the CDR3. Germline-derived CDR1 and CDR2 are SNHLY and FYNNEI. The trim removed 5 bases at V and 1 base at J, leaving 1 base unmatched. In nucleotides, the CDR3 is TGTGCCAGCAGTTCTAGCGGCCAAGAGACCCAGTACTTC. Translated, it gives CASSSSGQETQYF.

V usage is TRBV6-1 and J usage is TRBJ1-3; 7 positions match TRBD1. The V gene end was trimmed by 5 bases and the J gene end by 4 bases; junction bases not matched to a gene: 2. The germline V gene has CDR1 MNHNS and CDR2 SASEGT. The CDR3 sequence is 13 residues long. CDR3 DNA sequence: TGTGCCAGCAGTACAGGGGAAGGAAACACCATATATTTT. Protein sequence: CASSTGEGNTIYF.

Remarks on this clone: Mismatch with germline at one junction end may stem from a read error. The genes are TRBV5-4 and TRBJ2-4; 10 bases agree with TRBD2. The CDR3 consists of 16 residues. Germline loops: CDR1 SGHNT, CDR2 YYREEE (reference sequence). CDR3 sequence reads: CASSPSSGGTKNSQYF. As DNA, the CDR3 is TGTGCCAGCAGCCCTTCTAGCGGGGGCACCAAAAACAGTCAGTACTTC.

The chain recombines TRBV29-1 with TRBJ1-2; the match to TRBD1 covers 8 bases. Trimming at V came to 4 bases and at J to 4 bases, leaving 5 bases not matched to a gene. Germline CDR1 and CDR2: SQVTM and ANQGSEA. The CDR3 length is 13 residues. CDR3 in amino acids: CSVVWTGTYGYTF. The CDR3 nucleotides read TGCAGCGTTGTGTGGACAGGGACCTATGGCTACACCTTC.

The V call is TRBV28, the J call TRBJ2-5; 11 nucleotides line up with TRBD2. Germline trimming cut 2 bases from V and 3 bases from J; bases unmatched to any gene: 2. CDR1 and CDR2 from the germline V gene are MDHEN and SYDVKM. This CDR3 contains 15 residues. The CDR3 bases are TGTGCCAGCAGTTTAGGGGGACTAGCGGAAGAGACCCAGTACTTC. Translated, it gives CASSLGGLAEETQYF.

The chain is built from TRBV11-2 and TRBJ1-2, with D perhaps TRBD1 (6 bases). Trimming removed 5 bases at V and 8 bases at J, with 18 bases between. The CDR3 extends over 14 amino acids. CDR1 and CDR2 (germline): SGHAT, FQNNGV. CDR3 DNA sequence: TGTGCCAGCAGCCCGGTGACAGGAGCCCACGGCTACACCTTC. Translating gives CASSPVTGAHGYTF.

The chain carries TRBV7-6 and TRBJ2-7; D may be TRBD1 (6 bases). Trimming shortened V by 4 bases and J by 6 bases, and 16 bases separated the two germline ends. Germline CDR1 reads SGHVS; CDR2 reads FNYEAQ. CDR3 length equals 14 residues. The DNA of the CDR3 is TGTGCCAGCAGCTCCCTGGGGGACACAGGCGAGCAGTACTTC. Protein sequence: CASSSLGDTGEQYF.

This clone has a handful of counts. The chain is built from TRBV2 and TRBJ2-3; 7 bases line up with TRBD2. The CDR3 has 16 amino acids. V lost 2 bases and J lost 1; bases outside the gene matches: 6. Germline values: CDR1 SNHLY, CDR2 FYNNEI. CDR3 region: CASSEKRAGGTDTQYF. In DNA form, the CDR3 reads TGTGCCAGCAGTGAAAAGAGGGCGGGGGGCACAGATACGCAGTATTTT. Full variable domain (outside the CDR3, taken from reference TRBV2 and TRBJ2-3): EPEVTQTPSHQVTQMGQEVILRCVPISNHLYFYWYRQILGQKVEFLVSFYNNEISEKSEIFDDQFSVERPDGSNFTLKIRSTKLEDSAMYFCASSEKRAGGTDTQYFGPGTRLTVL.

This chain uses TRBV4-1 with TRBJ2-1, with D possibly matching TRBD2 (7 bases). The germline V gene has CDR1 MGHRA and CDR2 YSYEKL. V lost 3 bases and J lost 4, with 22 bases in between. This CDR3 is built from 18 residues. CDR3 protein: CASSHYLSQGGGYNEQFF. The DNA of the CDR3 is TGCGCCAGCAGCCACTACCTTAGCCAGGGAGGGGGGTACAATGAGCAGTTCTTC.

In the case of this clone: An end of the junction does not agree with germline; a read error may underlie this. This chain joins TRBV5-1 and TRBJ2-6; D may be TRBD1 (5 bases). This CDR3 contains 15 residues. Germline lookup yields CDR1 SGHRS and CDR2 YFSETQ. The CDR3: CAPLGSPAGANGLTF. DNA for the CDR3: TGCGCCCCCCTGGGATCCCCTGCTGGGGCCAACGGCCTGACTTTC.

V and J are TRBV14 and TRBJ1-2; TRBD1 is a possible D gene (6 bases). The V and J ends lost 0 bases and 1 base respectively, with 21 bases between them. Germline values: CDR1 SGHDN, CDR2 FVKESK. There are 19 residues in the CDR3. The CDR3 here is CASSQDRDIGVGFNYGYTF. In DNA form, the CDR3 reads TGTGCCAGCAGCCAAGATCGGGACATCGGAGTTGGTTTTAACTATGGCTACACCTTC. Combining the CDR3 with reference TRBV14 and TRBJ1-2 gives the whole variable domain EAGVTQFPSHSVIEKGQTVTLRCDPISGHDNLYWYRRVMGKEIKFLLHFVKESKQDESGMPNNRFLAERTGGTYSTLKVQPAELEDSGVYFCASSQDRDIGVGFNYGYTFGSGTRLTVV.

On this clone: Other DNA sequences of this sample code for an identical CDR3. The chain uses TRBV5-1 and TRBJ1-1; D is unclear. This CDR3 is built from 14 residues. Germline loops: CDR1 SGHRS, CDR2 YFSETQ. Trimming stripped 0 bases from V and 2 bases from J, with 8 bases between. The CDR3 coding sequence is TGCGCCAGCAGCTTGGAGGCGGGAAACACTGAAGCTTTCTTT. Translated: CASSLEAGNTEAFF.

The genes are TRBV6-5 and TRBJ2-6; 8 nucleotides match TRBD1. This CDR3 has 15 residues. V gave up 5 bases and J gave up 2 bases; unmatched junction bases: 2. CDR1 MNHEY and CDR2 SVGAGI come from the germline V gene. The CDR3 loop reads CASSRTGPGANVLTF. The CDR3 coding sequence is TGTGCCAGCAGTAGGACAGGGCCTGGGGCCAACGTCCTGACTTTC.

The V gene is TRBV15, the J gene TRBJ2-2; 8 positions match TRBD1. This CDR3 region has 14 residues. CDR1 and CDR2 from the germline V gene are LNHNV and YYDKDF (reference sequence). The junction had 2 bases not matched to a gene; V was cut back by 1 base and J by 7 bases. The CDR3 nucleotides read TGTGCCACCAGCAGAGGTGACAGGGGCGGGGAGCTGTTTTTT. Translating gives CATSRGDRGGELFF.

This chain uses TRBV5-1 with TRBJ1-1; the D is unclear. This CDR3 region has 14 residues. V was trimmed by 4 bases and J by 1 base, leaving 11 bases between them. Germline CDR1 SGHRS, CDR2 YFSETQ. In DNA, the CDR3 is TGCGCCAGCAGCCTTGTCCTATCGAACACTGAAGCTTTCTTT. Its translation: CASSLVLSNTEAFF. The full variable domain, completed using reference TRBV5-1 and TRBJ1-1, is KAGVTQTPRYLIKTRGQQVTLSCSPISGHRSVSWYQQTPGQGLQFLFEYFSETQRNKGNFPGRFSGRQFSNSRSEMNVSTLELGDSALYLCASSLVLSNTEAFFGQGTRLTVV.

The chain's CDR3 is CASSPWDSAGQPQHF. The CDR3, as DNA: TGTGCCAGCAGCCCGTGGGACAGCGCTGGGCAGCCCCAGCATTTT. The rearrangement links TRBV7-9 to TRBJ1-5; 7 bases align to TRBD1. The CDR3 totals 15 residues. Losses at the gene ends were 5 bases for V and 7 bases for J; bases not matched to a gene: 11. Germline lookup yields CDR1 SEHNR and CDR2 FQNEAQ (reference sequence).

This rearrangement joins TRBV28 to TRBJ2-6; D unresolved. Germline values: CDR1 MDHEN, CDR2 SYDVKM. V lost 4 bases and J 0 bases, leaving 7 bases between the germline ends. This CDR3 spans 15 amino acids. The CDR3 nucleotides read TGTGCCAGCAGTTCCCGTTCCTCTGGGGCCAACGTCCTGACTTTC. It yields the protein CASSSRSSGANVLTF.

This clone occurred a few times. The chain joins TRBV28 to TRBJ2-4; 8 bases are shared with TRBD1. Germline-derived CDR1 and CDR2 are MDHEN and SYDVKM. After removal of 5 bases from V and 6 bases from J, the junction contained 6 bases not matched to a gene. The CDR3 consists of 14 residues. The CDR3 loop reads CASSTRTGPNIQYF. CDR3 sequence (DNA): TGTGCCAGCAGTACCAGGACAGGGCCAAACATTCAGTACTTC.

This clone was seen more than once but under ten times. This chain uses TRBV6-5 with TRBJ2-1; 13 bases map to TRBD2. Germline-derived CDR1 and CDR2 are MNHEY and SVGAGI. V lost 8 bases to trimming and J lost 8 bases; unmatched junction nucleotides: 6. This CDR3 region has 14 residues. The CDR3 DNA sequence: TGTGCCAGCTCGAGGGGACTAGCGGGATATGAGCAGTTCTTC. It yields the protein CASSRGLAGYEQFF.

J is TRBJ2-5 and V is TRBV7-2; TRBD2 might be the D (5 bases). The CDR3 spans 12 residues. Germline CDR1 SGHTA, CDR2 FQGNSA. V lost 1 base and J lost 7, with 7 bases in between. The CDR3 reads CASSLDAGTQYF. The CDR3 DNA sequence: TGTGCCAGCAGCTTAGACGCGGGGACCCAGTACTTC.

This clone was counted only a few times. V is TRBV5-4 and J is TRBJ1-2, with D possibly TRBD1 on 5 matching bases. CDR3 size: 14 residues. Trimming shortened V by 0 bases and J by 8 bases, and 14 bases separated the two germline ends. CDR1 and CDR2 (germline): SGHNT, YYREEE (reference sequence). The CDR3 nucleotides are TGTGCCAGCAGCTTGGTCCAGGGAACCGGGGGCTACACCTTC. Amino acid sequence: CASSLVQGTGGYTF. Combining the CDR3 with reference TRBV5-4 and TRBJ1-2 gives the whole variable domain ETGVTQSPTHLIKTRGQQVTLRCSSQSGHNTVSWYQQALGQGPQFIFQYYREEENGRGNFPPRFSGLQFPNYSSELNVNALELDDSALYLCASSLVQGTGGYTFGSGTRLTVV.

The chain couples TRBV11-3 to TRBJ2-7; maybe TRBD1 (6 bases). Trimming shortened V by 1 base and J by 0 bases, and 7 bases separated the two germline ends. The CDR3 covers 14 residues. CDR1 and CDR2 from the germline V gene are SGHNT and YENEEA. The CDR3 sequence: CASSLGDTSYEQYF. CDR3 sequence (DNA): TGTGCCAGCAGCTTAGGGGACACCTCCTACGAGCAGTACTTC.

The CDR3 coding sequence is TGTGCCAGCAGCGCGACATACTCTGGAAACACCATATATTTT. Translation: CASSATYSGNTIYF. The genes are TRBV9 and TRBJ1-3; D not certain. From germline, CDR1 is SGDLS and CDR2 YYNGEE. CDR3 size: 14 residues. Deletions cut 3 bases from V and 0 bases from J, with 7 bases between.

The V and J genes are TRBV9 and TRBJ1-1, with D possibly matching TRBD1 (6 bases). Looked up from germline, CDR1 is SGDLS and CDR2 is YYNGEE. The CDR3 contains 19 residues. Trimming shortened V by 4 bases and J by 3 bases, and 28 bases separated the two germline ends. The CDR3 sequence: CASSPQPLHYRVRDTEAFF. CDR3 coding DNA: TGTGCCAGCAGCCCCCAGCCCCTCCACTACAGGGTCCGGGACACTGAAGCTTTCTTT.

The rearrangement uses TRBV19 and TRBJ1-1; 9 nucleotides match TRBD1. The CDR3 covers 15 residues. CDR1 is LNHDA and CDR2 is SQIVND in the germline V gene (reference sequence). With V trimmed by 4 bases and J by 4 bases, 7 bases remained unmatched. The CDR3 nucleotides read TGTGCCAGTAGTACGTCCGGGACAGGGTCCACTGAAGCTTTCTTT. This gives the protein CASSTSGTGSTEAFF.

V and J are TRBV19 and TRBJ2-3; D possibly corresponds to TRBD2 (6 bases). The CDR3 sequence is 15 residues long. V was trimmed by 1 base and J by 5 bases, leaving 13 bases between them. CDR1 and CDR2 from the germline V gene are LNHDA and SQIVND (reference sequence). CDR3 in amino acids: CASSIGLGRGDTQYF. As DNA, the CDR3 is TGTGCCAGTAGTATAGGACTAGGAAGGGGAGATACGCAGTATTTT.

V and J are TRBV7-3 and TRBJ2-3; 7 bases line up with TRBD1. Per germline, CDR1 SGHTA and CDR2 FQGTGA. This CDR3 has 15 residues. V was pared by 4 bases and J by 1 base, with 5 bases of the junction left unmatched. CDR3 coding DNA: TGTGCCAGCAGCTGGCAGGGGGAAGGCACAGATACGCAGTATTTT. This translates into CASSWQGEGTDTQYF.